This T cell receptor beta chain was retrieved from a study of tumor-infiltrating lymphocytes in primary liver carcinoma. Study-wide results and caveats: Found in all five tumor regions were only about 7.5-25% of top clones.

TCR beta cDNA came from roughly 0.45 ug total RNA, primed with a constant-region primer. For TCR beta, libraries were produced by three nested multiplex PCR rounds using slightly modified ARM-PCR. PCR rounds one and two used TRBV1-TRBV30 forward primers with a C-beta reverse primer for approximately 11 cycles each. TCRdb called the multiplex PCR reads again in MiXCR, with one record for every CDR3 protein. The profile shows approximately 64,000 distinct CDR3 sequences, around 64% of them singletons. Co-extraction yielded RNA and DNA from roughly 20-30 mg of unsorted bulk tissue. The CDR3 consists of 17 residues. Per the germline V gene, CDR1 is LGHNA and CDR2 is YSLEER. This clonotype was picked up one time. Its antigen is as yet unknown. At one boundary the junction diverges from the germline segment, which might be a read error.

The chain couples TRBV4-3 to TRBJ2-1; 8 nucleotides line up with TRBD2. The sequence was obtained from a man in his forties with primary liver carcinoma and hepatitis B virus infection. What was sequenced was liver tumor tissue from sampling region 4. Described subset: tumor region T4, right-lateral pole. CDR3 in DNA: TGCGCCAACAGCCAAGACCGGGGGGGAGTAGGTTCCAATGAACAGTTCTTC. Translated, it gives CANSQDRGGVGSNEQFF.